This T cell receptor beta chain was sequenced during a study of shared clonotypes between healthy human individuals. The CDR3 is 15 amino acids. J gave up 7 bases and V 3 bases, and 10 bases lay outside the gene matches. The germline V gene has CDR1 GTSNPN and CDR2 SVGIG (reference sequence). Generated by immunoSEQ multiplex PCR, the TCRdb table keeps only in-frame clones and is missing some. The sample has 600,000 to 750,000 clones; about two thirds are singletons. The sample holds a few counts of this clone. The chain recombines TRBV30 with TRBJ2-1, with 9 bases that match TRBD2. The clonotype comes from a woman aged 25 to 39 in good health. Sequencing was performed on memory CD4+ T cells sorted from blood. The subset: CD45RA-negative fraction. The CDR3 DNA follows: TGTGCCTGGAGCCCCCCGGGACTAGCAGGAAATGAGCAGTTCTTC. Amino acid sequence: CAWSPPGLAGNEQFF. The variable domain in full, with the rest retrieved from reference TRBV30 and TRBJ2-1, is SQTIHQWPATLVQPVGSPLSLECTVEGTSNPNLYWYRQAAGRGLQLLFYSVGIGQISSEVPQNLSASRPQDRQFILSSKKLLLSDSGFYLCAWSPPGLAGNEQFFGPGTRLTVL.